This TCR beta chain is drawn from a study of T cell responses to AZD1222 COVID-19 vaccine. General observations from the study: Females outnumbered males among donors, who were mostly white British; clonal diversity was possibly underestimated. The CD4 TCRs associated with vaccination extended across spike and predominated at 160-218 and 743-854.

In germline, CDR1 is SGHRS, CDR2 YFSETQ. Trimming removed 4 bases from V and 0 bases from J, with 14 bases in between. This CDR3 contains 15 residues. Second-dose recipients at about 4 or about 12 weeks were treated as one pooled group. On this clone itself: Antigen specificity is unknown.

Produced via immunoSEQ multiplex PCR; TCRdb's table is partial and in-frame only. The sample has tens of thousands of clones, roughly 86% seen once; the top ten hold 6.9%. The sample consisted of peripheral blood, taken 28 days after the second AZD1222 dose. V gene TRBV5-1 combines with J gene TRBJ2-7; no definite D call. This sequence originates from an adult who received the AZD1222 COVID-19 vaccine. DNA of the CDR3: TGCGCCAGCAGCCCGTCGGGCAGGAACTCCTACGAGCAGTACTTC. Translating it yields CASSPSGRNSYEQYF.